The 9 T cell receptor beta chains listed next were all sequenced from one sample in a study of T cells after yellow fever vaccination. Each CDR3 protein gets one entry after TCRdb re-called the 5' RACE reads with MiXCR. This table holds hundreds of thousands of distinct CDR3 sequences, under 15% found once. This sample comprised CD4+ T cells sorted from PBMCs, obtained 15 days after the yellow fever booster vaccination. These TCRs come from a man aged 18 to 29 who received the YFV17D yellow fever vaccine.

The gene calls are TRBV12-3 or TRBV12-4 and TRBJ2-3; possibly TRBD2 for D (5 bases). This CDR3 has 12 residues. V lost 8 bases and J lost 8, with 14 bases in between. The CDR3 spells CASCEGMGTQYF. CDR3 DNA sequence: TGTGCCAGCTGCGAGGGCATGGGTACGCAGTATTTT.

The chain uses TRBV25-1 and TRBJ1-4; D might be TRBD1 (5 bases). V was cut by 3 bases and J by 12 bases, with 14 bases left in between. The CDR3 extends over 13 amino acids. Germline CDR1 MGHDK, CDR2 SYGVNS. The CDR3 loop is CASSDRRLQELFF. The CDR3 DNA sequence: TGTGCCAGCAGTGATCGGAGGTTACAGGAACTGTTTTTT.

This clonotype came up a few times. Here the CDR3 DNA reads TGTGCCAGCAGTGTGGACCAGGGAGAAACAGATACGCAGTATTTT. This codes for CASSVDQGETDTQYF. V gene TRBV2 combines with J gene TRBJ2-3, with D tentatively TRBD1 or TRBD2 (5 bases each). Between the trimmed V and J ends, which lost 4 bases and 3 bases, there was a span of 14 bases. CDR3 length equals 15 residues. Looked up from germline, CDR1 is SNHLY and CDR2 is FYNNEI.

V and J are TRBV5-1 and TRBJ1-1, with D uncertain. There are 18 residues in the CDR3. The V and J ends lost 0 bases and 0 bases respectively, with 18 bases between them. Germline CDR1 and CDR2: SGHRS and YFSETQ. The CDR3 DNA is TGCGCCAGCAGCTTGGCGTGGGGAAGAAGGGCCCTGAACACTGAAGCTTTCTTT. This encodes CASSLAWGRRALNTEAFF.

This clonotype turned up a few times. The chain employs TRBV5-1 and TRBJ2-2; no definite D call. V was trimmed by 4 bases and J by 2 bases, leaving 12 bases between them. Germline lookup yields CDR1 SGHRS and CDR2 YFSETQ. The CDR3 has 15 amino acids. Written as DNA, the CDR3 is TGCGCCAGCAGCCCCCGGACGGCCAACACCGGGGAGCTGTTTTTT. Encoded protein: CASSPRTANTGELFF.

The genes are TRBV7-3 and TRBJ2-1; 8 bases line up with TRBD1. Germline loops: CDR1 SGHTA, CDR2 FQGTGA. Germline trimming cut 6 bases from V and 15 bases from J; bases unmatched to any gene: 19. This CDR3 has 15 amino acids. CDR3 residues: CASSPAPDRDLRVFF. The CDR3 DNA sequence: TGTGCCAGCAGTCCAGCCCCGGACAGGGACCTCCGAGTGTTCTTC.

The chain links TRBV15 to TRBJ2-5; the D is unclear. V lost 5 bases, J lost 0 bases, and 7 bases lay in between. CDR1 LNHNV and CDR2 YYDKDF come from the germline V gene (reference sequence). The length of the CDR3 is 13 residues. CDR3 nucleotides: TGTGCCACCAGCCCCCGGTACCAAGAGACCCAGTACTTC. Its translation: CATSPRYQETQYF.

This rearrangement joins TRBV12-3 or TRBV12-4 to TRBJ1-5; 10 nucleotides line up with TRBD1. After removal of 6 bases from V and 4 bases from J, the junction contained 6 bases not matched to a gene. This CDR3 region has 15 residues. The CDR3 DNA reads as TGTGCCAGCAGACACGACAGGGGGCTTAATCAGCCCCAGCATTTT. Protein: CASRHDRGLNQPQHF.

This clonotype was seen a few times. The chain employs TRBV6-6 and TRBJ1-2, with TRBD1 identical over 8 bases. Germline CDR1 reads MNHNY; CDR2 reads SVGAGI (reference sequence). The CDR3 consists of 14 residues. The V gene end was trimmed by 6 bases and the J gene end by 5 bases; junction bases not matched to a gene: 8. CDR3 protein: CASSDDRGLYGYTF. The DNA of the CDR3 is TGTGCCAGCAGCGACGACAGGGGATTGTATGGCTACACCTTC.